The clone carrying this T cell receptor beta chain has just a few counts. Antigen unknown. This sample is part of a study of CD4+ T cells in melanoma. Study-level points and caveats: A reported correlation linked neoantigen-specific CD4+ T cells to CD8+, macrophage and B cell function.

CDR1 and CDR2 (germline): SGHDT, YYEEEE. This CDR3 is built from 13 residues. V shed 0 bases and J shed 8 bases, with 6 bases lying between them. Some clones are missing from TCRdb's copy, which holds only in-frame ones; the method was immunoSEQ multiplex PCR. This table holds 13,000 to 15,000 clones, under 80% found once. Sequencing used cells from a culture (not recorded whether cultured in vitro). This TCR derives from a human donor with melanoma. The V call is TRBV5-6, the J call TRBJ1-6, with D unclear. This CDR3 reads CASSLARDSPLHF. In DNA form, the CDR3 reads TGTGCCAGCAGCTTGGCGCGGGATTCACCCCTCCACTTT.